This T cell receptor (beta chain) was captured by sequencing in a study of radiation and T cells in renal cell carcinoma. Stated time point: blood 2 weeks post-SBRT. Treatment defined: 15 Gy SBRT to primary tumor, nephrectomy 4 weeks later. Here immunoSEQ multiplex PCR was the method, and the copy in TCRdb shows in-frame clones only, minus some. The sample holds about 120,000 clones, about 81% seen once. Germline trimming cut 5 bases from V and 5 bases from J; bases unmatched to any gene: 5. This CDR3 is built from 13 residues. Germline V gene sequence: CDR1 LNHDA, CDR2 SQIVND (reference sequence). Specimen: blood, collected from a patient whose treatment included radiotherapy and nephrectomy. This receptor was obtained from a man aged 45-65 years with renal cell carcinoma. The V call is TRBV19, the J call TRBJ2-7, with 8 bases matching TRBD1. The CDR3 spells CASSSDRDHEQYF. The CDR3 coding sequence is TGTGCCAGTAGTTCGGACAGGGACCACGAGCAGTACTTC.